These T cell receptor beta chains were read from a single sample in a study of TIL therapy for anti-PD-1-resistant metastatic lung cancer. Profiled with immunoSEQ multiplex PCR; TCRdb holds only in-frame clones, not every one. The table lists approximately 23,000 clones, 63% of them singletons, with about 16% in the top ten. Sequenced here: tumor tissue, sampled at baseline. These receptors were taken from a woman between 30 and 80 years old with non-small cell lung cancer. Each CDR3 is given with its conserved first and last residue. D genes are given only for firm matches. Clone size is stated in some rows and not others, as once, few, many or a class when expanded.

NA	TRBJ2-7	NA	TRBV29-1	TGCAGCGTTACGCAATCCTACGAGCAGTACTTC	CSVTQSYEQYF
NA	TRBJ2-7	NA	TRBV6-5	TGTGCCAGCAGTTACTCGAGGCCAGGCTCAACCTACGAGCAGTACTTC	CASSYSRPGSTYEQYF
NA	TRBJ2-5	NA	TRBV5-6	TGTGCCAGCAGCTTGTCCGGGACCCAGTACTTC	CASSLSGTQYF
NA	TRBJ2-1	NA	TRBV28	TGTGCCAGCAGCTTTATGCGTAAGGGGATACAGTTCTTC	CASSFMRKGIQFF
NA	TRBJ2-2	NA	TRBV11-3	TGTGCCAGCGCCCAGGGACCCGCGAACACCGGGGAGCTGTTTTTT	CASAQGPANTGELFF
once	TRBJ2-3	NA	TRBV5-1	TGCGCCAGCAGCTTGTACGGGAGCGCAGATACGCAGTATTTT	CASSLYGSADTQYF
many	TRBJ2-1	NA	TRBV11-3	TGTGCCAGCAGCTTAGGGACTTTGAACCTCAATGAGCAGTTCTTC	CASSLGTLNLNEQFF
once	TRBJ1-3	TRBD1	TRBV11-2	TGTGCCAGCAGCTTAGGGGACAGCGGGAACACCATATATTTT	CASSLGDSGNTIYF
NA	TRBJ2-4	TRBD2	TRBV7-2	TGTGCCAGCAGCCTACCGACTAGCGGGAGAAACATTCAGTACTTC	CASSLPTSGRNIQYF
NA	TRBJ2-6	TRBD2	TRBV2	TGTGCCAGCAGTGGACTAGCGGGAGGGCCGGCTGGGGCCAACGTCCTGACTTTC	CASSGLAGGPAGANVLTF
NA	TRBJ2-2	NA	TRBV5-1	TGCGCCAGCAGCTTCGAGGCAAGCACCGGGGAGCTGTTTTTT	CASSFEASTGELFF
NA	TRBJ2-3	NA	TRBV23-1	TGCGCCAGCAGCCATCTCGGGCATACGCAGTATTTT	CASSHLGHTQYF
NA	TRBJ2-4	TRBD2	TRBV7-2	TGTGCCAGCAGCACCGCGTGGCTAGCGGGAAGCATTCAGTACTTC	CASSTAWLAGSIQYF
once	TRBJ2-1	TRBD1	TRBV7-8	TGTGCCAGCAGCCCACCCGCAGGGGGCTACAATGAGCAGTTCTTC	CASSPPAGGYNEQFF
medium-sized	TRBJ2-7	TRBD1	TRBV7-6	TGTGCCAGCAGCGAAATGCAGGGGGTTAAAACCTACGAGCAGTACTTC	CASSEMQGVKTYEQYF
few	TRBJ1-2	NA	TRBV6-5	TGTGCCAGCGCAACAACGAACTATGGCTACACCTTC	CASATTNYGYTF
NA	TRBJ2-7	NA	TRBV30	TGTGCCTGGAGTGGCGGGGCACCCTACGAGCAGTACTTC	CAWSGGAPYEQYF
NA	TRBJ2-7	TRBD2	TRBV7-2	TGTGCCAGCAGCCACACCGGGACTAGCGGATACGAGCAGTACTTC	CASSHTGTSGYEQYF
NA	TRBJ1-3	TRBD1	TRBV11-2	TGTGCCAGCAGCCCCTCCGGGACAGTAATTAACACCATATATTTT	CASSPSGTVINTIYF
NA	TRBJ1-2	NA	TRBV29-1	TGCAGCGTTGATGAGCGGGGGCCGGCGAACTATGGCTACACCTTC	CSVDERGPANYGYTF
NA	TRBJ2-5	NA	TRBV9	TGTGCCAGCAGCGTGGAACTAGCCCAAGAGACCCAGTACTTC	CASSVELAQETQYF
NA	TRBJ1-2	NA	TRBV5-1	TGCGCCAGCAAAGAGCCCCAGGGGTATGGCTACACCTTC	CASKEPQGYGYTF
few	TRBJ1-1	TRBD1	TRBV5-1	TGCGCCAGCAGCTTGGATGGACAGGGCGGTGAAGCTTTCTTT	CASSLDGQGGEAFF
NA	TRBJ2-1	NA	TRBV20-1	TGCAGTGCCACAAACGACAATGAGCAGTTCTTC	CSATNDNEQFF
NA	TRBJ2-1	NA	TRBV30	TGTGCCTGGAACCCGGGAAACAATGAGCAGTTCTTC	CAWNPGNNEQFF
NA	TRBJ2-7	TRBD2	TRBV19	TGTGCCAGGACCAACGGACTAGAAATCTACGAGCAGTACTTC	CARTNGLEIYEQYF
NA	TRBJ1-1	TRBD1	TRBV5-6	TGTGCCAGCAGCTTCGGGGGGGGCCCAGGGGGCACTGAAGCTTTCTTT	CASSFGGGPGGTEAFF
NA	TRBJ2-2	NA	TRBV25-1	TGTGCCAGCAGTGAACGGCGACCCACCGGGGAGCTGTTTTTT	CASSERRPTGELFF
NA	TRBJ2-7	TRBD1	TRBV6-1	TGTGCCAGCAGGGAATCGACAGGGTATAACGAGCAGTACTTC	CASRESTGYNEQYF
NA	TRBJ2-7	TRBD2	TRBV7-2	TGTGCCAGCAGCTTTGGGGGAGGGGCGGGAGGAAGACAGTACTTC	CASSFGGGAGGRQYF
NA	TRBJ2-2	NA	TRBV28	TGTGCCAGCAGTTTCTTAGGTCGGGGGACCACCGGGGAGCTGTTTTTT	CASSFLGRGTTGELFF
NA	TRBJ2-3	NA	TRBV4-1	TGCGCCAGCAGCGACGCCTCCGAGGATACGCAGTATTTT	CASSDASEDTQYF
NA	TRBJ2-7	NA	TRBV6-6	TGTGCCAGCAGTTATTCCATAGGAGGCTACGAGCAGTACTTC	CASSYSIGGYEQYF
NA	TRBJ1-3	NA	TRBV29-1	TGCAGCGTTGAGGGTGGAAACACCATATATTTT	CSVEGGNTIYF
few	TRBJ2-1	NA	TRBV27	TGTGCCAGCAGTTTAATGGGCAATGAGCAGTTCTTC	CASSLMGNEQFF
NA	TRBJ1-1	NA	TRBV13	TGTGCCAGCAGCTTAGTTCGGAAGAACACTGAAGCTTTCTTT	CASSLVRKNTEAFF
NA	TRBJ2-7	NA	TRBV7-2	TGTGCCAGCAGCCCAGATCGCGGACCCTCCTACGAGCAGTACTTC	CASSPDRGPSYEQYF
NA	TRBJ2-7	TRBD2	TRBV30	TGTGCCTCGACGACTAGCGGGATCCTCGAGCAGTACTTC	CASTTSGILEQYF
NA	TRBJ1-4	NA	TRBV5-1	TGCGCCAGCAGCTTGGATTGGGGTAGAGGCGAAAAACTGTTTTTT	CASSLDWGRGEKLFF
NA	TRBJ1-1	NA	TRBV6-1	TGTGCCAGCAGCCTCAGACAGAACACTGAAGCTTTCTTT	CASSLRQNTEAFF
NA	TRBJ2-1	TRBD2	TRBV9	TGTGCCAGCAGCGGGGGACTAGCGGCATACAATGAGCAGTTCTTC	CASSGGLAAYNEQFF
NA	TRBJ1-3	NA	TRBV5-8	TGTGCCAGCACCCTGGTGGTTGAGGCGAACACCATATATTTT	CASTLVVEANTIYF
NA	TRBJ2-7	TRBD1	TRBV11-2	TGTGCCAGCAGCTCCGGGACAGGGCCATACGAGCAGTACTTC	CASSSGTGPYEQYF
NA	TRBJ1-1	NA	TRBV10-3	TGTGCCATCAGTGGTTGGGGTAGGGGCACGATAATGAACACTGAAGCTTTCTTT	CAISGWGRGTIMNTEAFF
NA	TRBJ1-2	NA	TRBV25-1	TGTGCCAGCAGTGAGGTTCAGTGGACCTATGGCTACACCTTC	CASSEVQWTYGYTF
few	TRBJ1-2	TRBD1	TRBV27	TGTGCCAGCAGTTTCGGGGGCATTACAGGGGGTTTTTCGGATGGCTACACCTTC	CASSFGGITGGFSDGYTF
NA	TRBJ2-1	NA	TRBV30	TGTGCCTGGTCAGTGGGGACCCTCCAGTTCTTC	CAWSVGTLQFF
few	TRBJ2-7	NA	TRBV2	TGTGCCAGTCTCCGGGACTTCTACGAGCAGTACTTC	CASLRDFYEQYF
NA	TRBJ1-5	NA	TRBV5-1	TGCGCCAGCAGCTTGGTGTCAGGTCCGCGCCAGCCCCAGCATTTT	CASSLVSGPRQPQHF
NA	TRBJ2-7	TRBD1	TRBV5-1	TGCGCCAGCAGCTTGACCGGGACAGCAGGCTACGAGCAGTACTTC	CASSLTGTAGYEQYF
NA	TRBJ1-2	NA	TRBV20-1	TGCAGTGCAGGCATCTATGGCTACACCTTC	CSAGIYGYTF
once	TRBJ1-2	TRBD1	TRBV30	TGTGCCTGGAGTGCGACTACAGGGGGGTATGGCTACACCTTC	CAWSATTGGYGYTF
NA	TRBJ2-7	TRBD1	TRBV5-1	TGCGCCAGCAGCAAGGGGACAGGGGGCGTCTACGAGCAGTACTTC	CASSKGTGGVYEQYF
few	TRBJ1-5	NA	TRBV7-9	TGTGCCAGCAGCTTAGTGCAGGGGCAGCCCCAGCATTTT	CASSLVQGQPQHF